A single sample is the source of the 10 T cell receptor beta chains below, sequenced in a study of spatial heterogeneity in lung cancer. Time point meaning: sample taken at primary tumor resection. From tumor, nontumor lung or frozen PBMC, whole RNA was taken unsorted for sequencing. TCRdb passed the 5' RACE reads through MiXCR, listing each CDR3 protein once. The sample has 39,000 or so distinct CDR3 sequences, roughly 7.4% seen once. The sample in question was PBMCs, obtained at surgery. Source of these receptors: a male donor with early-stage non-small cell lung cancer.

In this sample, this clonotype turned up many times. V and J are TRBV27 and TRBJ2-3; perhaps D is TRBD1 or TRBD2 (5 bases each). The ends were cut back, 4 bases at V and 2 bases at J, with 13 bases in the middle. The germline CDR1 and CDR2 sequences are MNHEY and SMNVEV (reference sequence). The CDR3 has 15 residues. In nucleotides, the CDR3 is TGTGCCAGCAGTTCCGGGACCTCCCTCACAGATACGCAGTATTTT. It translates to CASSSGTSLTDTQYF.

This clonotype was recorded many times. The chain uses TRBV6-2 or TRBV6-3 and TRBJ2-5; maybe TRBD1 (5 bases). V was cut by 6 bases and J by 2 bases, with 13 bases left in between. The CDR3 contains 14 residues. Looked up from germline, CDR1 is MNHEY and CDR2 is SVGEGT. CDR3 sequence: CASRPAGSQETQYF. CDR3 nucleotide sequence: TGTGCCAGCAGACCAGCAGGGTCTCAAGAGACCCAGTACTTC.

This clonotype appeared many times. The CDR3 sequence: CASSVAPGRAMNTEAFF. The DNA for the CDR3 is TGTGCCAGCAGCGTAGCACCGGGCAGAGCCATGAACACTGAAGCTTTCTTT. This rearrangement joins TRBV9 to TRBJ1-1, with D hard to call. The V gene lost 0 bases and the J gene lost 0 bases, with 15 bases spanning the gap. CDR3 length: 17 amino acids. Germline V gene data show CDR1 as SGDLS and CDR2 as YYNGEE.

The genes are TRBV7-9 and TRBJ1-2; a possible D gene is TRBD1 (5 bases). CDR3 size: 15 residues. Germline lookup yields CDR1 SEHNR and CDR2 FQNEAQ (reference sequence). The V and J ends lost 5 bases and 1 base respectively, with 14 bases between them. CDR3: CASSPKEGINYGYTF. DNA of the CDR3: TGTGCCAGCAGCCCGAAAGAGGGGATTAACTATGGCTACACCTTC.

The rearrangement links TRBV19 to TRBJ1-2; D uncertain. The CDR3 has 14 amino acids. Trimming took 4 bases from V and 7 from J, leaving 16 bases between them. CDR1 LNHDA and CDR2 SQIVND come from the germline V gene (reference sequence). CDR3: CASSTGPRNAGYTF. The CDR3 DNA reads TGTGCCAGTAGTACTGGACCGCGAAATGCTGGCTACACCTTC. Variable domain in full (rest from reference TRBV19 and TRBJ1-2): DGGITQSPKYLFRKEGQNVTLSCEQNLNHDAMYWYRQDPGQGLRLIYYSQIVNDFQKGDIAEGYSVSREKKESFPLTVTSAQKNPTAFYLCASSTGPRNAGYTFGSGTRLTVV.

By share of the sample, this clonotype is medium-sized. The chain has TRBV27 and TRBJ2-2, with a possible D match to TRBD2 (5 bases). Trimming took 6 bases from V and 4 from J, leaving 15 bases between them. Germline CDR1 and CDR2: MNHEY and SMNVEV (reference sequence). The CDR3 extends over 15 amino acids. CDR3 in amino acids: CASRETGNPTGELFF. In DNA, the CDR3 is TGTGCCAGCAGAGAGACCGGGAACCCCACCGGGGAGCTGTTTTTT.

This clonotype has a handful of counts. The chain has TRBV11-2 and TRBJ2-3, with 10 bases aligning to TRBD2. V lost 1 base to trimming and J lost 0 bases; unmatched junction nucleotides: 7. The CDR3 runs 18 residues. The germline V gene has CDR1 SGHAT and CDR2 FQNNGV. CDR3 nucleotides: TGTGCCAGCAGCTTAGGTAGCGGGGGGACCTACAGCACAGATACGCAGTATTTT. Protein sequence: CASSLGSGGTYSTDTQYF.

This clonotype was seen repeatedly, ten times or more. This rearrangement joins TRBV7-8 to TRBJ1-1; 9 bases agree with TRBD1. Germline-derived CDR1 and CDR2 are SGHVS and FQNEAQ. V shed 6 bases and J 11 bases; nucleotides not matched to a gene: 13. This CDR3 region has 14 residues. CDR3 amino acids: CASRPSGTGRWAFF. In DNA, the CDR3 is TGTGCCAGCAGGCCATCGGGGACAGGGAGATGGGCTTTCTTT.

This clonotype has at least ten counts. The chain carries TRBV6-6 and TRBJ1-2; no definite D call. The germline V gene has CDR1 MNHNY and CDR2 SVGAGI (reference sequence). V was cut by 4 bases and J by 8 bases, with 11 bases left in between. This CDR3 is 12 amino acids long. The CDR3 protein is CASSSYIVGYTF. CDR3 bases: TGTGCCAGCAGTTCATACATCGTGGGCTACACCTTC.

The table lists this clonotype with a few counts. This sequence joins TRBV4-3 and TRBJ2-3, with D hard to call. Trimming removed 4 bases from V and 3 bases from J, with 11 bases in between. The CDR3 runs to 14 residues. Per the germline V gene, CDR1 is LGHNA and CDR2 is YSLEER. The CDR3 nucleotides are TGCGCCAGCAGCCCCACCTCGGAGACAGATACGCAGTATTTT. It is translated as CASSPTSETDTQYF.